This T cell receptor (beta chain) emerged from a study of naive and memory T cell subsets. Findings of the study overall: Clonotypes here are unpaired alpha or beta chain sequences. Over 85% of naive TCR sequences appeared only once, unlike memory subsets.

Both TRBC1 and TRBC2 were covered by a beta constant-region primer of two equimolar oligonucleotides. TCRdb re-analysed the UMI-ligation and nested PCR reads in MiXCR, keeping a single row per CDR3 protein. The table lists approximately 89,000 distinct CDR3 sequences, roughly 7% of them singletons. This clonotype was seen at least ten times. Its antigen is as yet unknown. From the second PCR step, alpha and beta chains were amplified apart. Sequential positive selection took CD4 T cells first, then CD8 T cells. The sample was central memory CD4+ T cells from blood. The receptor comes from a human donor in good health.

The CDR3 DNA reads TGTGCCAGCAGCGTAGCTGGTGGCGGGAGGTCAGGCAATGAGCAGTTCTTC. Translating gives CASSVAGGGRSGNEQFF. The chain couples TRBV9 to TRBJ2-1; 8 nucleotides align to TRBD2. Germline V gene data show CDR1 as SGDLS and CDR2 as YYNGEE. V dropped 0 bases and J dropped 6; count of bases not matched to a gene: 11. The CDR3 length is 17 residues. Full variable domain (outside the CDR3, taken from reference TRBV9 and TRBJ2-1): DSGVTQTPKHLITATGQRVTLRCSPRSGDLSVYWYQQSLDQGLQFLIQYYNGEERAKGNILERFSAQQFPDLHSELNLSSLELGDSALYFCASSVAGGGRSGNEQFFGPGTRLTVL.